The 7 T cell receptor beta chains below come from one sample, sequenced in a study of cytomegalovirus exposure and HLA in healthy donors. A multiplex PCR was run with 60 Vbeta primers and 13 Jbeta primers. TCRdb's table, derived via immunoSEQ multiplex PCR, lists solely in-frame clones and lacks some. The table shows roughly 200,000 clones, with roughly 86% occurring only once. Sequencing input: PBMCs. Receptors originate from a man aged 40-55 years in good health and CMV-seropositive.

The genes are TRBV6-6 and TRBJ1-2, with D perhaps TRBD1 (6 bases). The ends were cut back, 0 bases at V and 2 bases at J, with 10 bases in the middle. CDR3 size: 15 residues. Per germline, CDR1 MNHNY and CDR2 SVGAGI (reference sequence). CDR3 sequence: CASSYSAGANYGYTF. CDR3 coding DNA: TGTGCCAGCAGTTACTCGGCAGGGGCGAACTATGGCTACACCTTC.

This sequence joins TRBV7-2 and TRBJ1-2; a weak D match, TRBD1 (5 bases). The ends were cut back, 0 bases at V and 2 bases at J, with 10 bases in the middle. The CDR3 has 15 amino acids. Germline values: CDR1 SGHTA, CDR2 FQGNSA. CDR3 coding DNA: TGTGCCAGCAGCTTAGCGGAGGGGAAGAACTATGGCTACACCTTC. Its translation is CASSLAEGKNYGYTF.

The chain combines TRBV30 with TRBJ2-5; D remains unclear. The CDR3 is made up of 13 amino acids. With 3 bases removed from V and 1 base from J, the gap between germline ends came to 9 bases. The germline V gene encodes CDR1 GTSNPN and CDR2 SVGIG (reference sequence). The CDR3 protein is CAWSVQLQETQYF. The CDR3, as DNA: TGTGCCTGGAGCGTACAGCTCCAAGAGACCCAGTACTTC.

The genes are TRBV10-3 and TRBJ2-5, with 10 bases identical to TRBD2. CDR1 and CDR2 from the germline V gene are ENHRY and SYGVKD. Trimming at V came to 10 bases and at J to 5 bases, leaving 13 bases not matched to a gene. The CDR3 contains 15 residues. This chain's CDR3 is CATLRAGGPGETQYF. The CDR3 DNA reads as TGTGCCACCCTAAGAGCGGGAGGGCCAGGGGAGACCCAGTACTTC.

This clone was counted a few times. V usage is TRBV5-4 and J usage is TRBJ2-1; 7 positions agree with TRBD2. This CDR3 region has 16 residues. The germline CDR1 and CDR2 sequences are SGHNT and YYREEE (reference sequence). J gave up 10 bases and V 1 base, and 14 bases lay outside the gene matches. The CDR3 coding sequence is TGTGCCAGCAGCTTGCGGGGCGGGGGTACCTCGAGGGAGCAGTTCTTC. This gives the protein CASSLRGGGTSREQFF.

The chain couples TRBV6-6 to TRBJ1-6; possible D gene TRBD1, 6 bases. Trimming left V 2 bases short and J 10 bases short, with 15 bases between. CDR1 and CDR2 (germline): MNHNY, SVGAGI (reference sequence). CDR3 length: 15 amino acids. Written as DNA, the CDR3 is TGTGCCAGCAGTTACGTCCGACAGGACCGCTCACCCCTCCACTTT. This translates into CASSYVRQDRSPLHF.

The sample holds a few counts of this clone. As DNA, the CDR3 is TGTGCCAGCAGCTCAGGGGGCACGGCTGGAAACACCATATATTTT. Amino acids: CASSSGGTAGNTIYF. The chain is built from TRBV7-9 and TRBJ1-3; 8 bases align to TRBD1. Germline lookup yields CDR1 SEHNR and CDR2 FQNEAQ (reference sequence). Trimming at V came to 4 bases and at J to 2 bases, leaving 4 bases not matched to a gene. This CDR3 is built from 15 residues.